This TCR beta chain was recorded in a study of T-cell memory formation after mild COVID-19 listed by TCRdb under 2021. As for the study more broadly: TCR sequence clusters from the two donors were largely donor specific. Longitudinal TCRalpha and TCRbeta repertoire sequencing tracked T-cell clones expanding and contracting after mild COVID-19 in a couple of donors. Two young, previously healthy adult volunteers made up the cohort, one male and one female. Results the study describes overall, beyond this receptor: Some responding clones were found in pre-infection memory, which suggests that pre-existing cross-reactive memory T cells took part in the SARS-CoV-2 response. Balanced CD4/CD8 phenotypes were observed for clones contracting from day 15 to 85, whereas a bias towards CD4+ was observed for a second wave of clones expanding from day 15 to 37. Contracting CD4+ clones were found mainly in CM and EM memory subsets, while CD8+ clones were enriched in EMRA. The study included only a couple of mild cases, and larger cohorts that include severe cases with pre-infection samples were judged to be necessary. The second-wave clones that peaked on day 37 were not confirmed to be SARS-CoV-2 specific.

Turning to this clonotype: Its cognate antigen has yet to be identified. Base qualities are missing; no much larger clone stands one base away.

The sample was run on an Illumina NovaSeq 6000. TCRalpha and TCRbeta cDNA libraries were built by 5'RACE with constant-segment primers, adding sample barcodes and unique molecular identifiers. Trizol reagent was used to extract RNA from every sample. Libraries were amplified in two PCR steps, with a second sample barcode and Illumina TruSeq adapters added in the second step. Sequencing of libraries was performed on an Illumina NovaSeq with 2 x 150 bp paired-end reads. For the original study's pipeline: With migec v1.2.7, reads were demultiplexed and then collapsed into UMI-guided consensus sequences. Using mixcr v2.1.11, UMI consensuses were aligned to TRA and TRB V and J templates and then assembled into clonotypes. Clonotypes were classified as expanded or contracted when called significant by both edgeR and NoisET, with noise models trained on biological replicates. For edgeR calls, a false discovery rate-adjusted p below 0.01 and a log2 fold-change threshold of 1 were applied. As an exploratory analysis of dynamics, max-normalized trajectories of the 1000 most abundant clonotypes were examined with PCA combined with hierarchical clustering. The CD4 or CD8 phenotype of responding clones was assigned using the separately sequenced CD4+ and CD8+ repertoires. Clones were called with MiXCR by TCRdb after fastp trimmed the public reads at Q25, and only in-frame beta chains were retained. CDR3 protein sequences are deduplicated, and each keeps its most common genes and DNA. The V and J calls here are based on TCRdb, not the publication. For this sample there are about half a million distinct CDR3 sequences; roughly 18% appear just once. The ten largest account for roughly an eighth of the sample.

In the germline V gene (reference sequence), CDR1 corresponds to DFQATT and CDR2 to SNEGSKA. Germline trimming amounts to 7 bases on V and 2 bases on J, with 9 as the count of junction bases outside the gene matches. Its CDR3 holds 14 amino acids, cysteine through phenylalanine. The only DNA kept is the CDR3, 42 bases in frame from the first base. Ficoll-Paque density gradient centrifugation was the method used to isolate PBMCs. This TCR was sampled from an adult woman who had mild COVID-19 (a few samples of this study predate the infection). The sample titles of this study are shuffled in the database, so cell type and time point are left out; the donor was told from shared clones. The sequence links TRBV20-1 to TRBJ2-3; 7 of the junction bases match TRBD1. Sequencing was carried out using PBMCs or a T cell subset sorted from them (not recorded which). The bases read TGCAGTGTCGACCGACAGGGCCACACAGATACGCAGTATTTT. It codes for CSVDRQGHTDTQYF.